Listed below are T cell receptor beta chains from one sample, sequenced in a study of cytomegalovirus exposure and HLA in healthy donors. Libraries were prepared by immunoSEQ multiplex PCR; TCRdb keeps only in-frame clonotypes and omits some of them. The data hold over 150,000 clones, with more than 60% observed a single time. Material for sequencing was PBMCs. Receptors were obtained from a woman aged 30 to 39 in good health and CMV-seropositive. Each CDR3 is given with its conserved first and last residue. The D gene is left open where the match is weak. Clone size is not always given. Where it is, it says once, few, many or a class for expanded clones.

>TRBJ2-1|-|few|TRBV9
TGTGCCAGCAGCCTTACCCCAATGAGCTCCTACAATGAGCAGTTCTTC
CASSLTPMSSYNEQFF
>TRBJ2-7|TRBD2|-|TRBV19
TGTGCCTCTAGGCCGGCCGGGACTAGCGGGTTTTACGAGCAGTACTTC
CASRPAGTSGFYEQYF
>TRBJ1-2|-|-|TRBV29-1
TGCAGCGTTGAACAGGAAGGCTATGGCTACACCTTC
CSVEQEGYGYTF
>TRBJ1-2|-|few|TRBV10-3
TGTGCCACCCGGCGGGGCTACACCTTC
CATRRGYTF
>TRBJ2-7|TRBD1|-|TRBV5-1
TGCGCCGGCAGCTTGGGGACAGGGGCGTGGGACGAGCAGTACTTC
CAGSLGTGAWDEQYF
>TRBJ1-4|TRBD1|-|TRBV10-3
TGTGCCATCAGCTCGGGACAGGGCGGAGAAAAACTGTTTTTT
CAISSGQGGEKLFF
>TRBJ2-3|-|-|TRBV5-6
TGTGCCAGCAGCTTGGCAGCAGGGTCCTGGACAGATACGCAGTATTTT
CASSLAAGSWTDTQYF
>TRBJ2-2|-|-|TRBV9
TGTGCCACCACAAGGTCGGGGGAGTACACCGGGGAGCTGTTTTTT
CATTRSGEYTGELFF
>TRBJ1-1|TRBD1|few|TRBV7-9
TGTGCCAGCAGCTCGAGACAGGGGGCCGACACTGAAGCTTTCTTT
CASSSRQGADTEAFF
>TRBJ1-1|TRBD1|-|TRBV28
TGTGCCAGCAGGCCGGGGACAGGGAGGACTGAAGCTTTCTTT
CASRPGTGRTEAFF
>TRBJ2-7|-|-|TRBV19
TGTGCCAGTAGTATCGCAGGGAAAATTTACGAGCAGTACTTC
CASSIAGKIYEQYF
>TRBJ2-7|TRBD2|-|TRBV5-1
TGCGCCAGCAGGGCGACCAGCGGGACCGTCGGCGAGCAGTACTTC
CASRATSGTVGEQYF
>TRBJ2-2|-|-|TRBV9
TGTGCCAGCAGCGTCACCGGGGGCGGGAGTTTTTCCGGGGAGCTGTTTTTT
CASSVTGGGSFSGELFF
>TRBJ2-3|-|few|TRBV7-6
TGTGCCAGCAGCTTAGCGGGTAGCGGCACAGATACGCAGTATTTT
CASSLAGSGTDTQYF
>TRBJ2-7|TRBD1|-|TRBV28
TGTGCCAGCAGTTTTGGGACAGTTACCTACGAGCAGTACTTC
CASSFGTVTYEQYF
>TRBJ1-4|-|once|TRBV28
TGTGCCAGCAGTTTATATCCCAGGACTGCAACTAATGAAAAACTGTTTTTT
CASSLYPRTATNEKLFF
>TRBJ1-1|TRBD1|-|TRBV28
TGTGCCAGCAGACCCGGACAGGGGAGCACTGAAGCTTTCTTT
CASRPGQGSTEAFF
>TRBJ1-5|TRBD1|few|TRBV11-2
TGTGCCAGCAGCACAGGGGTGGGGATGCGGCAGCCCCAGCATTTT
CASSTGVGMRQPQHF
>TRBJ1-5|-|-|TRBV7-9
TGTGCCAGCAGCTTCACAGGAGATAGCAATCAGCCCCAGCATTTT
CASSFTGDSNQPQHF
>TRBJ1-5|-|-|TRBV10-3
TGTGCCATCAGTGCCGGGACACAGAATCAGCCCCAGCATTTT
CAISAGTQNQPQHF
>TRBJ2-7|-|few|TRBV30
TGTGCCTGGAGGGACCTGGTGGGACTCCGCTCCTACGAGCAGTACTTC
CAWRDLVGLRSYEQYF
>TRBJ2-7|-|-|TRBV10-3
TGTGCCATCAGTGACCTTCACGAGCAGTACTTC
CAISDLHEQYF
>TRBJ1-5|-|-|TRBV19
TGTGCCAGTAGTAGGAGTCGGGGGAGCAATCAGCCCCAGCATTTT
CASSRSRGSNQPQHF
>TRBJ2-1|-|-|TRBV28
TGTGCCAGCAGCCCCTTAGAGAGCTTCAATGAGCAGTTCTTC
CASSPLESFNEQFF
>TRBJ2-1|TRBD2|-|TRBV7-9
TGTGCCAGCAGCTTATCGGCGGGGAAAGCGGGAGGGTACAATGAGCAGTTCTTC
CASSLSAGKAGGYNEQFF
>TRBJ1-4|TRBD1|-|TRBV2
TGTGCCAGCAGAAACCAGGGGGCGGCTAATGAAAAACTGTTTTTT
CASRNQGAANEKLFF
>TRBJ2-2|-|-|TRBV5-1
TGCGCCAGCAGTCGTGACGGGGATAACACCGGGGAGCTGTTTTTT
CASSRDGDNTGELFF
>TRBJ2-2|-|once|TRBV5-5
TGTGCCAGCAGCTTGGTGGGGCACACCGGGGAGCTGTTTTTT
CASSLVGHTGELFF
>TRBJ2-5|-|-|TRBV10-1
TGCGCCAGCAGTGAAAGAGTGGGCGCCGCCCAGTACTTC
CASSERVGAAQYF
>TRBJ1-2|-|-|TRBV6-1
TGTGCCAGCAGTGAACCGTGGGCCCCTCTAGGCTACACCTTC
CASSEPWAPLGYTF
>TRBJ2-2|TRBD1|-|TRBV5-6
TGTGCCAGCAGCATCCGGGACAGGGGTGAGACCGGGGAGCTGTTTTTT
CASSIRDRGETGELFF
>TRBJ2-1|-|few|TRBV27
TGTGCCAGCAGCCCAGGCTCCTACAATGAGCAGTTCTTC
CASSPGSYNEQFF
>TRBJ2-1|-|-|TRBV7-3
TGTGCCAGCAGCAAAGGAGACGATGAGCAGTTCTTC
CASSKGDDEQFF
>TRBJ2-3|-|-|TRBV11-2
TGTGCCAGCAGCTTAGCAGGAGGGCCCACAGATACGCAGTATTTT
CASSLAGGPTDTQYF
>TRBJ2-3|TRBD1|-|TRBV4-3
TGCGCCAGCAGCCCGACAGGGGGCCCAGATACGCAGTATTTT
CASSPTGGPDTQYF
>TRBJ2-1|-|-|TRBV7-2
TGTGCCAGCAGCTTCCTAGTCAGGGGATACAATGAGCAGTTCTTC
CASSFLVRGYNEQFF
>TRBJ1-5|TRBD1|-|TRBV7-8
TGTGCCAGCAGCATCCATGCCGGGACAGGGGGACAGCCCCAGCATTTT
CASSIHAGTGGQPQHF
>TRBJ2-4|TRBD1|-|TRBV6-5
TGTGCCAGCAGGAAACAGGGGGCCGTAGGAAACATTCAGTACTTC
CASRKQGAVGNIQYF
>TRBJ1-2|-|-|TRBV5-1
TGCGCCAGCAGCTCCGATGCTAACAGGGTCCACACCTTC
CASSSDANRVHTF
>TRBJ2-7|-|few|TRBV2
TGTGCCAGCGTTCCAATGAGCTCCTACGAGCAGTACTTC
CASVPMSSYEQYF
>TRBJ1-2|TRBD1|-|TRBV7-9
TGTGCCAGCAGCACCGGGACAGAGGTATTCGCGGGTGGCTACACCTTC
CASSTGTEVFAGGYTF
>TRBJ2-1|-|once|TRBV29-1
TGCAGCGTTGAAGGTGACTATTCCAAGCACAATGAGCAGTTCTTC
CSVEGDYSKHNEQFF
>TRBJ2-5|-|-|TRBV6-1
TGTGCCAGCAGAGGGGGGGCGGAGACCCAGTACTTC
CASRGGAETQYF
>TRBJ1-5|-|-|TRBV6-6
TGTGCCAGCAGTTACTCTGAGGGTATAAATCAGCCCCAGCATTTT
CASSYSEGINQPQHF
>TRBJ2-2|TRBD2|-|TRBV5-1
TGCGCCAGCAGCCCCGGGACTAGCGGGAGTCTGGGGGTCACCGGGGAGCTGTTTTTT
CASSPGTSGSLGVTGELFF
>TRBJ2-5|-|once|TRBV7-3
TGTGCCAGCAGCCAAAACAGGGACGGGACCCAGTACTTC
CASSQNRDGTQYF
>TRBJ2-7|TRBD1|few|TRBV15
TGTGCCACCAGCATCCGGGACAGCTACGAGCAGTACTTC
CATSIRDSYEQYF
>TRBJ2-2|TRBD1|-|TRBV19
TGTGCCAGTAGTACCGGGACAGGGTACACCGGGGAGCTGTTTTTT
CASSTGTGYTGELFF
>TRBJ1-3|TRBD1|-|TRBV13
TGTGCCAGCAGCCACGGGGACAGGGGGTCAGGAAACACCATATATTTT
CASSHGDRGSGNTIYF
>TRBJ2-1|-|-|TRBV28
TGTGCCAGCAGTTTAGGTGGGAGCTCCTACAATGAGCAGTTCTTC
CASSLGGSSYNEQFF
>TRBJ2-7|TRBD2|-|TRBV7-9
TGTGCCAGCAGCTCCGGGGGGGTGAACGAGCAGTACTTC
CASSSGGVNEQYF